This T cell receptor beta chain was documented in a study of regulatory T cells in long-lasting Graves disease. Indicated time point: newly diagnosed GD, antithyroid drugs for less than 3 months. PBMC RNA served as the TCR library source. The V end lost 7 bases, the J end lost 1 base, and 11 bases lay between the germline ends. This CDR3 spans 13 amino acids. Looked up from germline, CDR1 is SGHNT and CDR2 is YYREEE (reference sequence). Researchers made TCR beta libraries by using iRepertoire HTBI primers and running Arm-PCR on CDR3 regions. One entry per CDR3 protein results from TCRdb running MiXCR on the multiplex PCR reads. The sample records about 620,000 distinct CDR3 sequences, around 15% being singletons. This clonotype showed up just a few times. Separately, the same data were catalogued under a study of T cells in Graves' hyperthyroidism and ophthalmopathy. As that study records: Not enrolled were patients with uncontrolled infection, other autoimmune disease, pregnancy or lactation. First-round RT-PCR of the TCR CDR3 relied on the HTBI primer set.

The chain employs TRBV5-4 and TRBJ1-1; D unclear. The clonotype originates from a woman in her 30s with Graves disease. The sequences come from peripheral blood mononuclear cells (PBMCs), collected at new diagnosis, from a patient treated with antithyroid drugs. This CDR3 reads CASQTTPNTEAFF. The CDR3 coding sequence is TGTGCCAGCCAGACTACCCCGAACACTGAAGCTTTCTTT.